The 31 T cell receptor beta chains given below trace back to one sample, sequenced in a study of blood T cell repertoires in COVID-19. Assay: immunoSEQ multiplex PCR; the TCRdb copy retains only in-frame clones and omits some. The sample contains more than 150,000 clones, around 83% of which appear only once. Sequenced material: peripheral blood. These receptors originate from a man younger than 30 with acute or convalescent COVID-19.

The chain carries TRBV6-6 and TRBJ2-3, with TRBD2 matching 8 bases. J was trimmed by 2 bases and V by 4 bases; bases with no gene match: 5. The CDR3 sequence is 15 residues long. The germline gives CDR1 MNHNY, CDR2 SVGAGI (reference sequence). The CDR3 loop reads CASSSKRGYTDTQYF. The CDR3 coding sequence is TGTGCCAGCAGTTCCAAGCGGGGGTACACAGATACGCAGTATTTT.

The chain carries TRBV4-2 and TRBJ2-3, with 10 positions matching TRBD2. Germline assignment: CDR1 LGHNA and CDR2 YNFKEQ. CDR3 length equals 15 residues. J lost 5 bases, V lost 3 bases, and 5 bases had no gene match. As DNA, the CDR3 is TGTGCCAGCAGCCAGGTTAGCGGGGGGATAGATACGCAGTATTTT. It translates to CASSQVSGGIDTQYF.

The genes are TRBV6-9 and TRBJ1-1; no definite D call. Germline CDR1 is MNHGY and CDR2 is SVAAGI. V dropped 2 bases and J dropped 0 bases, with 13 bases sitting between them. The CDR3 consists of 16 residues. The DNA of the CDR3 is TGTGCCAGCAGTTATCTGAGCCCCTCGTTGAACACTGAAGCTTTCTTT. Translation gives CASSYLSPSLNTEAFF.

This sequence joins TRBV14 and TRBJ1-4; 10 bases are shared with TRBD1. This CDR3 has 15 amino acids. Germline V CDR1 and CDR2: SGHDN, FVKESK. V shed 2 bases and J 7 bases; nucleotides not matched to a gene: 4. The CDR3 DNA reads TGTGCCAGCAGCCAATTGACAGGGGGCGGTGAAAAACTGTTTTTT. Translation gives CASSQLTGGGEKLFF.

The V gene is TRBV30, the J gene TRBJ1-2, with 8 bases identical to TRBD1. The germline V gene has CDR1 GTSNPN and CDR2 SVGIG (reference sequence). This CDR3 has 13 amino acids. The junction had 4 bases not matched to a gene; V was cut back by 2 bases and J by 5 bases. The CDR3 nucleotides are TGTGCCTGGAGTCGCCAGGGGGCGTATGGCTACACCTTC. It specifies CAWSRQGAYGYTF.

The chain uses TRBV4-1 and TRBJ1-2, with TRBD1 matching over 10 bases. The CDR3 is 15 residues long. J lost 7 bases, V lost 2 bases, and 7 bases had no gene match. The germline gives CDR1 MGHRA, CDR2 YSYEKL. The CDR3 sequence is CASSQRRTGGSGYTF. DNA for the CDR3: TGCGCCAGCAGCCAACGAAGGACAGGGGGTTCTGGCTACACCTTC.

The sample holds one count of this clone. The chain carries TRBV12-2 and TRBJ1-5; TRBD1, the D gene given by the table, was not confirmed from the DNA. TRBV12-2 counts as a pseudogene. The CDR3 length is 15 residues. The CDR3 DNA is TGTGCAAGTCGCGCAAAACACGATAGCAATCAGCCCCAGCATTTT. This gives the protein CASRAKHDSNQPQHF.

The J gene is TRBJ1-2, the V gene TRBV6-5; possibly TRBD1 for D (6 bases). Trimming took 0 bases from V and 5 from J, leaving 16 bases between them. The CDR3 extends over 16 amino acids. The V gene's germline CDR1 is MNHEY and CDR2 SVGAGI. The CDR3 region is CASSYSITGYRYGYTF. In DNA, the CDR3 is TGTGCCAGCAGTTACTCGATCACAGGGTATAGGTATGGCTACACCTTC.

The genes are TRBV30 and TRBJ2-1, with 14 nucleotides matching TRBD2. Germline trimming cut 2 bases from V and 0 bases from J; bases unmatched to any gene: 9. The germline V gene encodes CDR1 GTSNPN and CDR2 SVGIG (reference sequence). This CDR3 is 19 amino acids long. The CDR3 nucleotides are TGTGCCTGGAGTTCCCTCAGGACTAGCGGGGGGATCTCCTACAATGAGCAGTTCTTC. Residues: CAWSSLRTSGGISYNEQFF.

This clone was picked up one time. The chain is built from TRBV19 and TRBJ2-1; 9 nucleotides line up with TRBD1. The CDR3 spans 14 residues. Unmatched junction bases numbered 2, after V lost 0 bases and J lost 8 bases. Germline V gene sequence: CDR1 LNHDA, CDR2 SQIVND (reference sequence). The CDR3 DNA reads TGTGCCAGTAGTATAGAGGGACAGGGTGATGAGCAGTTCTTC. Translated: CASSIEGQGDEQFF.

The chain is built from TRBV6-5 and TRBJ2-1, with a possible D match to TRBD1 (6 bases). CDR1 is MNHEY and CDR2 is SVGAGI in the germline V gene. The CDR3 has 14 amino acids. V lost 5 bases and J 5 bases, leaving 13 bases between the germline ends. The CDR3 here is CASSPRDTNNEQFF. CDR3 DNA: TGTGCCAGCAGTCCCCGGGACACTAACAATGAGCAGTTCTTC.

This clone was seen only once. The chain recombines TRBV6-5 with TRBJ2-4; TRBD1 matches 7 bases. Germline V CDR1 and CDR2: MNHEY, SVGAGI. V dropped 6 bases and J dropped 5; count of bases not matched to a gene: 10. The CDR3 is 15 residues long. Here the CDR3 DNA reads TGTGCCAGCAGACCTCTGACAGGGCTCGAAAACATTCAGTACTTC. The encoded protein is CASRPLTGLENIQYF.

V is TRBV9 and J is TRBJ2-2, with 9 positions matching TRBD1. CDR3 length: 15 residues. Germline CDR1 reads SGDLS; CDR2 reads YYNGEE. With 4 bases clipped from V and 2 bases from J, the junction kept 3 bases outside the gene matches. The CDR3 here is CASSIQGANTGELFF. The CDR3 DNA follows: TGTGCCAGCAGCATACAGGGGGCTAACACCGGGGAGCTGTTTTTT.

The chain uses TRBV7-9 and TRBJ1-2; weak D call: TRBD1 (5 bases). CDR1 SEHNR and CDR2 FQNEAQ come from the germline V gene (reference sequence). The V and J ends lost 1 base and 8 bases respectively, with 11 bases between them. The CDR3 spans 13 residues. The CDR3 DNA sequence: TGTGCCAGCAGCTTAGGGGGCTTGGAGGGCTACACCTTC. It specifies CASSLGGLEGYTF.

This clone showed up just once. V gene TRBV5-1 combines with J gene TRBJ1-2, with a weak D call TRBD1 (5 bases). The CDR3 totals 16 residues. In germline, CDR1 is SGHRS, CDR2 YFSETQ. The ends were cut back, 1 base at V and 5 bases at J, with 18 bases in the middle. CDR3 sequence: CASSLLMGLGRYGYTF. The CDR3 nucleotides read TGCGCCAGCAGCTTGCTCATGGGACTAGGGCGATATGGCTACACCTTC.

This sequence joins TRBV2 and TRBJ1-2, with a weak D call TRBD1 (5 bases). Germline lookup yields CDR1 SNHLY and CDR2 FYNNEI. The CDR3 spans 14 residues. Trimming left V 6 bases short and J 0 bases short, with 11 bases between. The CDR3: CASRLLDTNYGYTF. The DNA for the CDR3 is TGTGCCAGCAGGCTTCTGGACACTAACTATGGCTACACCTTC.

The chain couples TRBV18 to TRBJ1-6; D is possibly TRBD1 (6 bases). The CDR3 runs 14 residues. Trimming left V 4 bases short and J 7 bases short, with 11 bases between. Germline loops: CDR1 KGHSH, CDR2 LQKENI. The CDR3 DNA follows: TGTGCCAGCTCACAACAGGGAGAAAATTCACCCCTCCACTTT. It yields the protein CASSQQGENSPLHF.

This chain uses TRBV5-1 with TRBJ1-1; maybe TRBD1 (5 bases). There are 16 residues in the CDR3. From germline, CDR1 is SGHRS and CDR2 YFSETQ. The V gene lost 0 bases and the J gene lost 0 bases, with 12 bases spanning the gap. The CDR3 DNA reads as TGCGCCAGCAGCTTGGCTCCAGGGACTATGAACACTGAAGCTTTCTTT. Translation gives CASSLAPGTMNTEAFF.

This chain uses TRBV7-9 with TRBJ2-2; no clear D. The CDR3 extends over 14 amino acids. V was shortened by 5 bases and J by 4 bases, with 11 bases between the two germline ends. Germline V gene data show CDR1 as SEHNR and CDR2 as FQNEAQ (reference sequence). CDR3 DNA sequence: TGTGCCAGCAGCCAACGACTGATCACCGGGGAGCTGTTTTTT. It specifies CASSQRLITGELFF.

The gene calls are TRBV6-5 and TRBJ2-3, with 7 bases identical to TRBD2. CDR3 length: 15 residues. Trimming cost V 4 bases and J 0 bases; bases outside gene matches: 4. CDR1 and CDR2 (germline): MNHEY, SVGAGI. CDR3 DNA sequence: TGTGCCAGCAGTTTATGGGGGGGTAGCACAGATACGCAGTATTTT. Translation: CASSLWGGSTDTQYF.

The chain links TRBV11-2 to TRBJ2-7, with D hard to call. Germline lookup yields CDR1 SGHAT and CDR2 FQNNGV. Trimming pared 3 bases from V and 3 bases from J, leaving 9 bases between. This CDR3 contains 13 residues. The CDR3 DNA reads TGTGCCAGCAGCTTCGCCCCTAGCTACGAGCAGTACTTC. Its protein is CASSFAPSYEQYF.

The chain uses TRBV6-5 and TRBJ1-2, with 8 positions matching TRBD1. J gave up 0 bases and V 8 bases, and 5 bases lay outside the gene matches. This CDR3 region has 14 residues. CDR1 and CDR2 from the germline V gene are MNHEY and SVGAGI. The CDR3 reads CASARDRTNYGYTF. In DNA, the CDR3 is TGTGCCAGCGCTAGGGACAGGACTAACTATGGCTACACCTTC.

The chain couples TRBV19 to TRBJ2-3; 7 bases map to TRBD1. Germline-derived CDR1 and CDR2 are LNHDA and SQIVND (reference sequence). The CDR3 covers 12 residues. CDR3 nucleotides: TGTGCTCCGAGAGGGGGCGCAGATACGCAGTATTTT. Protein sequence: CAPRGGADTQYF.

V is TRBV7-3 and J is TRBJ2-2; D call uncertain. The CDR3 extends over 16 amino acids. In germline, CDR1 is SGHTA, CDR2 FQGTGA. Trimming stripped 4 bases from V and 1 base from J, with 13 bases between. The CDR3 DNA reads TGTGCCAGCAGCTCAGAGGCTAACAAGAACACCGGGGAGCTGTTTTTT. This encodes CASSSEANKNTGELFF.

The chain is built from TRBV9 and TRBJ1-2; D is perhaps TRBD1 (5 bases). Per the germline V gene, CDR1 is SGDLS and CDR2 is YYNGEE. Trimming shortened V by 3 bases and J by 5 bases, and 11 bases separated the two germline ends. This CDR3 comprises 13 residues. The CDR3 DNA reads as TGTGCCAGCAGCGGCGGGACCCCTTATGGCTACACCTTC. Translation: CASSGGTPYGYTF.

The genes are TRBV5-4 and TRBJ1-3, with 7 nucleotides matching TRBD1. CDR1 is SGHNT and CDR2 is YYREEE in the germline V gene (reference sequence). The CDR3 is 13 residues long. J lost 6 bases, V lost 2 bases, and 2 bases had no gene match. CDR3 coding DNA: TGTGCCAGCAGCTTAGGGACAGCAAACACCATATATTTT. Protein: CASSLGTANTIYF. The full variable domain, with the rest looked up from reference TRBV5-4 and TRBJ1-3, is ETGVTQSPTHLIKTRGQQVTLRCSSQSGHNTVSWYQQALGQGPQFIFQYYREEENGRGNFPPRFSGLQFPNYSSELNVNALELDDSALYLCASSLGTANTIYFGEGSWLTVV.

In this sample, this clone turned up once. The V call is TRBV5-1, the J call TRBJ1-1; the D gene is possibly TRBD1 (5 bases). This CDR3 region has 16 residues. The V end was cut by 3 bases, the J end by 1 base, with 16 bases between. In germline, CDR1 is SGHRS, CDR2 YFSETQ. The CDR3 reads CASSSARDSKNTEAFF. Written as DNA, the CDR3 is TGCGCCAGCAGCTCCGCCAGGGACTCTAAGAACACTGAAGCTTTCTTT.

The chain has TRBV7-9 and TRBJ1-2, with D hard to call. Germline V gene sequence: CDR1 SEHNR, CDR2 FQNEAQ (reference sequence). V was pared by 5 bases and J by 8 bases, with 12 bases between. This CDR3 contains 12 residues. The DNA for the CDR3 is TGTGCCAGCAGCCCCTCCGGGTACGGCTACACCTTC. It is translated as CASSPSGYGYTF.

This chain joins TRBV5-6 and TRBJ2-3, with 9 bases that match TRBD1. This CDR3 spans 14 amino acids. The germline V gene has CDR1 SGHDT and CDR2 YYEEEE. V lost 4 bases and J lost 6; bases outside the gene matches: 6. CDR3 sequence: CASSITGGLDTQYF. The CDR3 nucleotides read TGTGCCAGCAGCATTACAGGGGGCCTTGATACGCAGTATTTT.

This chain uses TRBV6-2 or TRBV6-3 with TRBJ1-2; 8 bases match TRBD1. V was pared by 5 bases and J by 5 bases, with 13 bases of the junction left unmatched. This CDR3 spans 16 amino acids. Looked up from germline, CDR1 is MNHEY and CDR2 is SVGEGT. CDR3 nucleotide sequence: TGTGCCAGCAGTCCGACAGGGGACGAGGATCTGTATGGCTACACCTTC. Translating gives CASSPTGDEDLYGYTF.

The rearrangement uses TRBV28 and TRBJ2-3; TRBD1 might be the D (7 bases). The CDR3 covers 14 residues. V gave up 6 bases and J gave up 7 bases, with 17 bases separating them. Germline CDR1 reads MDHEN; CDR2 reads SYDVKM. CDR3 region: CASSRQGGGNTQYF. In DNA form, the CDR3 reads TGTGCCAGCAGCCGACAGGGAGGAGGAAATACGCAGTATTTT.